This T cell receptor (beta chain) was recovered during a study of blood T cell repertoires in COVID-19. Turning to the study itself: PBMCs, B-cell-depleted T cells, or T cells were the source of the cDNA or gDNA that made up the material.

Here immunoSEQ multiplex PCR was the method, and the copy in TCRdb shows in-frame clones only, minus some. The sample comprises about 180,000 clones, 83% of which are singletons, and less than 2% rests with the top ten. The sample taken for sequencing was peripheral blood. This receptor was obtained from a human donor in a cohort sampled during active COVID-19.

CDR3 amino acids: CASSPKQGAGVGETQYF. As DNA, the CDR3 is TGCGCCAGCAGCCCCAAACAGGGGGCAGGGGTTGGAGAGACCCAGTACTTC. The chain uses TRBV5-1 and TRBJ2-5; the match to TRBD1 covers 9 bases. Germline loops: CDR1 SGHRS, CDR2 YFSETQ. The CDR3 contains 17 residues. J lost 4 bases, V lost 4 bases, and 14 bases had no gene match.